The T cell receptor beta chain under discussion was sequenced for a study of cytomegalovirus exposure and HLA in healthy donors. 60 Vbeta and 13 Jbeta primers were used in PCR. Clones were read by immunoSEQ multiplex PCR, and TCRdb kept only the in-frame ones, dropping some. The profile shows 180,000 or so clones, 60% to 85% of them singletons. Note on this clone: Its antigen is not known.

J lost 4 bases, V lost 4 bases, and 11 bases had no gene match. The CDR3 runs 16 residues. Germline values: CDR1 LGHNA, CDR2 YSLEER. Though probably carrying unrecorded immune exposures, donors were nominally healthy at sampling. Study outcomes and limitations: Later analysis showed most CMV-associated TCR beta chains appearing HLA-restricted. Immune exposure was documented only through CMV serostatus. In a later analysis, HLA-associated beta chains showed higher expansion and lower generation probabilities than comparable chains.

The sample taken for sequencing was PBMCs. The chain joins TRBV4-3 to TRBJ1-2; 8 bases match TRBD1. The sequence was obtained from a female donor in good health and CMV-seronegative. This CDR3 is CASSRAGTGASYGYTF. Written as DNA, the CDR3 is TGCGCCAGCAGCCGAGCCGGGACAGGTGCGTCCTATGGCTACACCTTC.